The 21 T cell receptor beta chains given below trace back to one sample, sequenced in a study of cytomegalovirus exposure and HLA in healthy donors. Use of 60 Vbeta and 13 Jbeta primers characterized the PCR. Using immunoSEQ multiplex PCR, the repertoire was profiled, and TCRdb retains in-frame clones only, with some absent. The sample has about 120,000 clones, about 85% seen once; the top ten hold 0.24%. The specimen was PBMCs. These receptor sequences come from a man aged 45 to 65 in good health and CMV-seronegative.

The chain couples TRBV7-8 to TRBJ2-5; 8 nucleotides match TRBD2. The CDR3 consists of 13 residues. Germline loops: CDR1 SGHVS, CDR2 FQNEAQ. V lost 9 bases and J lost 1; bases outside the gene matches: 4. CDR3 sequence: CASTGGGQETQYF. CDR3 in DNA: TGTGCCAGTACGGGGGGGGGCCAAGAGACCCAGTACTTC.

The V gene is TRBV5-1, the J gene TRBJ2-2, with 13 positions matching TRBD2. The germline V gene encodes CDR1 SGHRS and CDR2 YFSETQ. Trimming removed 3 bases from V and 4 bases from J; junction bases left unmatched: 9. This CDR3 has 18 residues. The DNA of the CDR3 is TGCGCCAGCAGCTCTAGACTAGCGGGAGGCCCCACCACCGGGGAGCTGTTTTTT. It yields the protein CASSSRLAGGPTTGELFF. The full variable domain, its missing parts supplied by reference TRBV5-1 and TRBJ2-2, is KAGVTQTPRYLIKTRGQQVTLSCSPISGHRSVSWYQQTPGQGLQFLFEYFSETQRNKGNFPGRFSGRQFSNSRSEMNVSTLELGDSALYLCASSSRLAGGPTTGELFFGEGSRLTVL.

The V call is TRBV7-9, the J call TRBJ2-2; D might be TRBD2 (5 bases). V lost 4 bases, J lost 6 bases, and 15 bases lay in between. The CDR3 covers 15 residues. Germline V gives CDR1 SEHNR, CDR2 FQNEAQ (reference sequence). The CDR3 region is CASSSGLKGSGELFF. DNA for the CDR3: TGTGCCAGCAGCTCGGGGTTAAAGGGATCCGGGGAGCTGTTTTTT. The whole variable domain, filled in from reference TRBV7-9 and TRBJ2-2, reads DTGVSQNPRHKITKRGQNVTFRCDPISEHNRLYWYRQTLGQGPEFLTYFQNEAQLEKSRLLSDRFSAERPKGSFSTLEIQRTEQGDSAMYLCASSSGLKGSGELFFGEGSRLTVL.

This chain connects TRBV7-2 to TRBJ1-3; 8 bases line up with TRBD1. The CDR3 runs to 16 residues. The V segment lost 5 bases and the J segment 4 bases; nucleotides outside the gene matches: 10. Germline values: CDR1 SGHTA, CDR2 FQGNSA. CDR3 sequence reads: CASSPRTGPAGNTIYF. CDR3 nucleotides: TGTGCCAGCAGCCCACGGACAGGGCCAGCCGGAAACACCATATATTTT.

The chain employs TRBV28 and TRBJ1-1; TRBD1 might be the D (5 bases). V lost 7 bases and J 4 bases, leaving 25 bases between the germline ends. The CDR3 consists of 17 residues. CDR1 MDHEN and CDR2 SYDVKM come from the germline V gene. The CDR3: CASNRAKQGYYRTEAFF. The CDR3 DNA reads TGTGCCAGCAACCGAGCGAAGCAGGGCTATTATCGCACTGAAGCTTTCTTT.

The chain links TRBV19 to TRBJ2-7; tentative D call: TRBD2 (5 bases). This CDR3 contains 13 residues. From germline, CDR1 is LNHDA and CDR2 SQIVND (reference sequence). Trimming took off 6 bases at V and 5 bases at J, with 14 bases between the two ends. CDR3 residues: CASSYGYGDEQYF. For the CDR3, the DNA is TGTGCCAGTAGCTACGGGTACGGGGACGAGCAGTACTTC.

The rearrangement joins TRBV4-2 to TRBJ1-2, with 8 bases lining up with TRBD1. V was clipped by 2 bases and J by 4 bases; unmatched bases: 6. Per the germline V gene, CDR1 is LGHNA and CDR2 is YNFKEQ. This CDR3 region has 15 residues. CDR3 protein: CASSQKLQGVYGYTF. Here the CDR3 DNA reads TGTGCCAGCAGCCAAAAGTTACAGGGGGTCTATGGCTACACCTTC.

This clone was seen a few times. The gene calls are TRBV28 and TRBJ1-2; D perhaps matches TRBD1 (5 bases). Germline V gives CDR1 MDHEN, CDR2 SYDVKM. V lost 6 bases and J lost 4, with 15 bases in between. The CDR3 loop spans 14 amino acids. Written as DNA, the CDR3 is TGTGCCAGCAGCTCCGGGGGGGATGGCTATGGCTACACCTTC. As protein: CASSSGGDGYGYTF.

About this clone: A junction boundary mismatches the germline segment, possibly from a read error. The chain links TRBV7-2 to TRBJ2-3, with D perhaps matching TRBD1 (6 bases). This CDR3 has 16 residues. Germline-derived CDR1 and CDR2 are SGHTA and FQGNSA. The CDR3 bases are TGTGCCAGCAGCTTAGGGGGGCAGGGCAGCACGGATACGCAGTATTTT. Protein product: CASSLGGQGSTDTQYF.

CDR3 sequence: CASLLYWTGVSETQYF. CDR3 coding DNA: TGTGCCAGCCTTCTTTACTGGACAGGGGTATCGGAGACCCAGTACTTC. The V call is TRBV5-6, the J call TRBJ2-5, with 9 bases lining up with TRBD1. Germline V gene data show CDR1 as SGHDT and CDR2 as YYEEEE. The ends lost 7 bases at V and 5 bases at J; junction bases unmatched: 15. The CDR3 has 16 amino acids.

This chain connects TRBV23-1 to TRBJ2-5; TRBD2 agrees at 12 bases. TRBV23-1 is identified as an open reading frame with a role that is uncertain. Trimming cost V 1 base and J 5 bases; bases outside gene matches: 8. The CDR3 consists of 17 residues. The CDR3 region is CASSQYNLAGGHETQYF. CDR3 bases: TGCGCCAGCAGTCAATATAACCTAGCGGGAGGGCACGAGACCCAGTACTTC.

The CDR3 reads CASSSSSYNEQFF. CDR3 bases: TGCGCCAGCAGCTCGAGCTCCTACAATGAGCAGTTCTTC. The chain couples TRBV5-1 to TRBJ2-1; D call uncertain. CDR3 length: 13 amino acids. Germline V lookup: CDR1 SGHRS, CDR2 YFSETQ. The V end lost 3 bases, the J end lost 0 bases, and 4 bases lay between the germline ends.

In its sample, this clone was seen once. V is TRBV9 and J is TRBJ2-5; the match to TRBD2 covers 12 bases. The germline V gene encodes CDR1 SGDLS and CDR2 YYNGEE. There are 16 residues in the CDR3. The V and J ends lost 0 bases and 7 bases, in that order; junction bases with no gene match: 7. The CDR3 bases are TGTGCCAGCAGCGTAGGGGGGACTAGCGGGCCCGGGACCCAGTACTTC. Its translation is CASSVGGTSGPGTQYF.

The chain combines TRBV11-2 with TRBJ2-4; D gene uncertain. The CDR3 runs to 12 residues. V lost 1 base to trimming and J lost 9 bases, with 7 bases between them. Germline V gene sequence: CDR1 SGHAT, CDR2 FQNNGV. CDR3 nucleotide sequence: TGTGCCAGCAGCTTAGTAGAGAGCATTCAGTACTTC. This codes for CASSLVESIQYF.

The V gene is TRBV6-4, the J gene TRBJ2-1; the match to TRBD2 covers 7 bases. The CDR3 sequence is 15 residues long. V dropped 4 bases and J dropped 5; count of bases not matched to a gene: 8. Germline lookup yields CDR1 MRHNA and CDR2 SNTAGT. This CDR3 reads CASSAGRESHNEQFF. CDR3 DNA sequence: TGTGCCAGCAGTGCGGGGCGGGAGTCACACAATGAGCAGTTCTTC.

The gene calls are TRBV10-3 and TRBJ2-7, with D uncertain. The CDR3 has 12 residues. The germline V gene encodes CDR1 ENHRY and CDR2 SYGVKD. Trimming cost V 2 bases and J 9 bases, with 11 bases left between them. CDR3 in DNA: TGTGCCATCAGTGAGACTACCCCCGGGCAGTACTTC. It translates to CAISETTPGQYF.

This clone appeared a few times. The rearrangement joins TRBV28 to TRBJ2-7, with 10 bases aligning to TRBD1. This CDR3 has 18 amino acids. Germline lookup yields CDR1 MDHEN and CDR2 SYDVKM. V dropped 5 bases and J dropped 4; count of bases not matched to a gene: 17. This CDR3 is CASSTPDRGRGFGYEQYF. In DNA, the CDR3 is TGTGCCAGCAGTACTCCGGACAGGGGGAGGGGATTTGGATACGAGCAGTACTTC.

Comments on this clone: Compared with germline, one end of the junction differs, possibly owing to a read error. Within the sample, other DNA sequences also encode this same CDR3. This chain links TRBV27 with TRBJ2-3, with D unresolved. The germline CDR1 and CDR2 sequences are MNHEY and SMNVEV (reference sequence). CDR3 length: 15 amino acids. CDR3 loop: CASSTTIESTDTQYF. The CDR3 region has the DNA TGCGCCAGCAGTACCACAATCGAAAGCACAGATACGCAGTATTTT.

The J gene is TRBJ2-3, the V gene TRBV29-1; tentative D call: TRBD2 (6 bases). Trimming took 5 bases from V and 4 from J, leaving 16 bases between them. CDR3 length equals 14 residues. CDR1 SQVTM and CDR2 ANQGSEA come from the germline V gene. The CDR3 DNA reads TGCAGCGTTCGGGACTGGGTAACTGCAGATACGCAGTATTTT. Translation gives CSVRDWVTADTQYF.

This chain links TRBV4-1 with TRBJ2-1; TRBD2 matches 9 bases. The CDR3 runs to 16 residues. V lost 6 bases and J lost 1; bases outside the gene matches: 7. The germline V gene encodes CDR1 MGHRA and CDR2 YSYEKL. The CDR3 loop reads CASRSLAGRSYNEQFF. The DNA of the CDR3 is TGCGCCAGCAGGTCCCTAGCGGGACGGTCCTACAATGAGCAGTTCTTC.

The chain recombines TRBV4-3 with TRBJ1-2; 9 positions match TRBD1. CDR1 is LGHNA, CDR2 YSLEER, per germline. The V and J ends lost 1 base and 5 bases, in that order; junction bases with no gene match: 11. This CDR3 is built from 17 residues. CDR3 sequence: CASSQATGGVNLYGYTF. The CDR3, as DNA: TGCGCCAGCAGCCAAGCTACAGGGGGCGTTAATTTATATGGCTACACCTTC.